The rows below give T cell receptor beta chains drawn from one sample of a study of T-cell memory formation after mild COVID-19. From the 5' RACE reads, TCRdb called clonotypes with MiXCR, one entry per CDR3 protein. The sample has approximately 490,000 distinct CDR3 sequences, around 21% seen once. The sequencing sample was made of PBMCs or a T cell subset sorted from them (not recorded which). These receptors all come from an adult woman who had mild COVID-19 (a few samples of this study predate the infection). Cell type and time point are not known. CDR3s include the opening cysteine and the closing phenylalanine or tryptophan. The D gene is left open where the match is weak. Clone size is stated in some rows and not others, as once, few, many or a class when expanded.

V: TRBV12-3/TRBV12-4; size: few; D: -; J: TRBJ2-1; CDR3: CASSPLKAVRGRAYNEQFF; DNA: TGTGCCAGCAGTCCATTAAAGGCGGTTAGGGGTAGGGCCTACAATGAGCAGTTCTTC
V: TRBV30; size: few; D: -; J: TRBJ2-7; CDR3: CAWSAGMNSYEQYF; DNA: TGTGCCTGGAGTGCGGGGATGAATTCCTACGAGCAGTACTTC
V: TRBV6-5; size: -; D: TRBD1; J: TRBJ2-2; CDR3: CASSYEGATNTGELFF; DNA: TGTGCCAGCAGTTACGAGGGGGCCACGAACACCGGGGAGCTGTTTTTT
V: TRBV6-5; size: few; D: -; J: TRBJ1-1; CDR3: CASSYSTTWTEAFF; DNA: TGTGCCAGCAGTTACTCTACCACCTGGACTGAAGCTTTCTTT
V: TRBV5-1; size: -; D: TRBD1; J: TRBJ2-3; CDR3: CASSSQGAGPDTQYF; DNA: TGCGCCAGCAGCTCCCAGGGGGCAGGACCAGATACGCAGTATTTT
V: TRBV9; size: -; D: -; J: TRBJ1-1; CDR3: CASSVFGSSNTEAFF; DNA: TGTGCCAGCAGCGTGTTCGGATCCTCAAACACTGAAGCTTTCTTT
V: TRBV5-1; size: few; D: -; J: TRBJ2-7; CDR3: CASSLTPGPTYEQYF; DNA: TGCGCCAGCAGCTTAACACCGGGACCAACCTACGAGCAGTACTTC
V: TRBV7-2; size: -; D: TRBD2; J: TRBJ2-1; CDR3: CASSLAFSGGAYNEQFF; DNA: TGTGCCAGCAGCTTGGCTTTTAGCGGGGGGGCCTACAATGAGCAGTTCTTC
V: TRBV2; size: few; D: -; J: TRBJ1-1; CDR3: CASIYGMMNTEAFF; DNA: TGTGCCAGCATCTACGGGATGATGAACACTGAAGCTTTCTTT
V: TRBV20-1; size: -; D: -; J: TRBJ2-2; CDR3: CSAMDPNTGELFF; DNA: TGCAGTGCTATGGACCCGAACACCGGGGAGCTGTTTTTT
V: TRBV7-2; size: -; D: TRBD2; J: TRBJ2-1; CDR3: CASSPPGTKTYNEQFF; DNA: TGTGCCAGCAGCCCCCCCGGGACTAAGACCTACAATGAGCAGTTCTTC
V: TRBV24-1; size: -; D: TRBD1; J: TRBJ2-7; CDR3: CATSAPDGTGKPYEQYF; DNA: TGTGCCACCAGTGCCCCAGACGGGACAGGGAAGCCCTACGAGCAGTACTTC
V: TRBV5-5; size: -; D: -; J: TRBJ2-1; CDR3: CASTQILVLNNEQFF; DNA: TGTGCCAGCACCCAGATTTTGGTATTGAACAATGAGCAGTTCTTC
V: TRBV4-2; size: few; D: -; J: TRBJ2-3; CDR3: CASSQGDRNTDTQYF; DNA: TGTGCCAGCAGCCAAGGGGACCGTAACACAGATACGCAGTATTTT
V: TRBV12-3/TRBV12-4; size: -; D: -; J: TRBJ2-2; CDR3: CASSFVTDTGELFF; DNA: TGTGCCAGCAGTTTTGTTACGGACACCGGGGAGCTGTTTTTT
V: TRBV7-9; size: -; D: -; J: TRBJ1-5; CDR3: CASGPEEGWPQHF; DNA: TGTGCCAGCGGACCGGAGGAGGGGTGGCCCCAGCATTTT
V: TRBV18; size: many; D: -; J: TRBJ2-1; CDR3: CASSPWDSDNEQFF; DNA: TGTGCCAGCTCACCGTGGGACTCGGACAATGAGCAGTTCTTC
V: TRBV7-3; size: few; D: -; J: TRBJ2-2; CDR3: CASSRMGYTGELFF; DNA: TGTGCCAGCAGTCGGATGGGATACACCGGGGAGCTGTTTTTT
V: TRBV27; size: few; D: -; J: TRBJ2-7; CDR3: CASSLKRGGTYEQYF; DNA: TGTGCCAGCAGTTTAAAGAGAGGAGGGACCTACGAGCAGTACTTC
V: TRBV4-3; size: -; D: TRBD1; J: TRBJ2-3; CDR3: CASSQDRGGFTDTQYF; DNA: TGCGCCAGCAGCCAAGATAGAGGGGGCTTCACAGATACGCAGTATTTT
V: TRBV9; size: -; D: -; J: TRBJ2-3; CDR3: CASSPRGPRTDTQYF; DNA: TGTGCCAGCAGCCCCCGGGGGCCTCGCACAGATACGCAGTATTTT
V: TRBV24-1; size: -; D: -; J: TRBJ1-1; CDR3: CATSDWRRTEAFF; DNA: TGTGCCACCAGTGATTGGAGGCGTACTGAAGCTTTCTTT
V: TRBV12-3/TRBV12-4; size: few; D: -; J: TRBJ1-1; CDR3: CASSLGRQRAFF; DNA: TGTGCCAGCAGTTTAGGAAGACAGCGAGCTTTCTTT
V: TRBV4-1; size: -; D: TRBD1; J: TRBJ1-5; CDR3: CASSQITGVGNQPQHF; DNA: TGCGCCAGCAGCCAGATAACAGGGGTTGGCAATCAGCCCCAGCATTTT
V: TRBV2; size: -; D: -; J: TRBJ2-7; CDR3: CASIRGRGAYEQYF; DNA: TGTGCCAGCATCAGGGGCAGGGGGGCTTACGAGCAGTACTTC
V: TRBV12-3/TRBV12-4; size: -; D: TRBD2; J: TRBJ2-3; CDR3: CASSLTSGSGSDTQYF; DNA: TGTGCCAGCAGTTTAACTAGCGGGAGTGGATCAGATACGCAGTATTTT
V: TRBV7-9; size: -; D: -; J: TRBJ2-1; CDR3: CASSSRQEIYNEQFF; DNA: TGTGCCAGCAGCTCCAGACAGGAAATCTACAATGAGCAGTTCTTC
V: TRBV7-3; size: -; D: TRBD2; J: TRBJ2-1; CDR3: CASSTGGTSGIEQFF; DNA: TGTGCCAGCAGCACAGGGGGGACTAGCGGGATTGAGCAGTTCTTC
V: TRBV14; size: -; D: TRBD1; J: TRBJ1-3; CDR3: CASSQDGVTGWENTIYF; DNA: TGTGCCAGCAGCCAAGATGGCGTGACAGGGTGGGAAAACACCATATATTTT
V: TRBV7-9; size: few; D: -; J: TRBJ1-5; CDR3: CASSLLGSESGNQPQHF; DNA: TGTGCCAGCAGCCTGCTGGGGTCGGAGTCTGGCAATCAGCCCCAGCATTTT
V: TRBV5-1; size: few; D: -; J: TRBJ1-5; CDR3: CASSLDGRLQPQHF; DNA: TGCGCCAGCAGCTTGGATGGACGGCTTCAGCCCCAGCATTTT
V: TRBV5-1; size: -; D: TRBD2; J: TRBJ2-1; CDR3: CASSLVSSGGVYNEQFF; DNA: TGCGCCAGCAGCTTGGTTTCTAGCGGGGGGGTTTACAATGAGCAGTTCTTC